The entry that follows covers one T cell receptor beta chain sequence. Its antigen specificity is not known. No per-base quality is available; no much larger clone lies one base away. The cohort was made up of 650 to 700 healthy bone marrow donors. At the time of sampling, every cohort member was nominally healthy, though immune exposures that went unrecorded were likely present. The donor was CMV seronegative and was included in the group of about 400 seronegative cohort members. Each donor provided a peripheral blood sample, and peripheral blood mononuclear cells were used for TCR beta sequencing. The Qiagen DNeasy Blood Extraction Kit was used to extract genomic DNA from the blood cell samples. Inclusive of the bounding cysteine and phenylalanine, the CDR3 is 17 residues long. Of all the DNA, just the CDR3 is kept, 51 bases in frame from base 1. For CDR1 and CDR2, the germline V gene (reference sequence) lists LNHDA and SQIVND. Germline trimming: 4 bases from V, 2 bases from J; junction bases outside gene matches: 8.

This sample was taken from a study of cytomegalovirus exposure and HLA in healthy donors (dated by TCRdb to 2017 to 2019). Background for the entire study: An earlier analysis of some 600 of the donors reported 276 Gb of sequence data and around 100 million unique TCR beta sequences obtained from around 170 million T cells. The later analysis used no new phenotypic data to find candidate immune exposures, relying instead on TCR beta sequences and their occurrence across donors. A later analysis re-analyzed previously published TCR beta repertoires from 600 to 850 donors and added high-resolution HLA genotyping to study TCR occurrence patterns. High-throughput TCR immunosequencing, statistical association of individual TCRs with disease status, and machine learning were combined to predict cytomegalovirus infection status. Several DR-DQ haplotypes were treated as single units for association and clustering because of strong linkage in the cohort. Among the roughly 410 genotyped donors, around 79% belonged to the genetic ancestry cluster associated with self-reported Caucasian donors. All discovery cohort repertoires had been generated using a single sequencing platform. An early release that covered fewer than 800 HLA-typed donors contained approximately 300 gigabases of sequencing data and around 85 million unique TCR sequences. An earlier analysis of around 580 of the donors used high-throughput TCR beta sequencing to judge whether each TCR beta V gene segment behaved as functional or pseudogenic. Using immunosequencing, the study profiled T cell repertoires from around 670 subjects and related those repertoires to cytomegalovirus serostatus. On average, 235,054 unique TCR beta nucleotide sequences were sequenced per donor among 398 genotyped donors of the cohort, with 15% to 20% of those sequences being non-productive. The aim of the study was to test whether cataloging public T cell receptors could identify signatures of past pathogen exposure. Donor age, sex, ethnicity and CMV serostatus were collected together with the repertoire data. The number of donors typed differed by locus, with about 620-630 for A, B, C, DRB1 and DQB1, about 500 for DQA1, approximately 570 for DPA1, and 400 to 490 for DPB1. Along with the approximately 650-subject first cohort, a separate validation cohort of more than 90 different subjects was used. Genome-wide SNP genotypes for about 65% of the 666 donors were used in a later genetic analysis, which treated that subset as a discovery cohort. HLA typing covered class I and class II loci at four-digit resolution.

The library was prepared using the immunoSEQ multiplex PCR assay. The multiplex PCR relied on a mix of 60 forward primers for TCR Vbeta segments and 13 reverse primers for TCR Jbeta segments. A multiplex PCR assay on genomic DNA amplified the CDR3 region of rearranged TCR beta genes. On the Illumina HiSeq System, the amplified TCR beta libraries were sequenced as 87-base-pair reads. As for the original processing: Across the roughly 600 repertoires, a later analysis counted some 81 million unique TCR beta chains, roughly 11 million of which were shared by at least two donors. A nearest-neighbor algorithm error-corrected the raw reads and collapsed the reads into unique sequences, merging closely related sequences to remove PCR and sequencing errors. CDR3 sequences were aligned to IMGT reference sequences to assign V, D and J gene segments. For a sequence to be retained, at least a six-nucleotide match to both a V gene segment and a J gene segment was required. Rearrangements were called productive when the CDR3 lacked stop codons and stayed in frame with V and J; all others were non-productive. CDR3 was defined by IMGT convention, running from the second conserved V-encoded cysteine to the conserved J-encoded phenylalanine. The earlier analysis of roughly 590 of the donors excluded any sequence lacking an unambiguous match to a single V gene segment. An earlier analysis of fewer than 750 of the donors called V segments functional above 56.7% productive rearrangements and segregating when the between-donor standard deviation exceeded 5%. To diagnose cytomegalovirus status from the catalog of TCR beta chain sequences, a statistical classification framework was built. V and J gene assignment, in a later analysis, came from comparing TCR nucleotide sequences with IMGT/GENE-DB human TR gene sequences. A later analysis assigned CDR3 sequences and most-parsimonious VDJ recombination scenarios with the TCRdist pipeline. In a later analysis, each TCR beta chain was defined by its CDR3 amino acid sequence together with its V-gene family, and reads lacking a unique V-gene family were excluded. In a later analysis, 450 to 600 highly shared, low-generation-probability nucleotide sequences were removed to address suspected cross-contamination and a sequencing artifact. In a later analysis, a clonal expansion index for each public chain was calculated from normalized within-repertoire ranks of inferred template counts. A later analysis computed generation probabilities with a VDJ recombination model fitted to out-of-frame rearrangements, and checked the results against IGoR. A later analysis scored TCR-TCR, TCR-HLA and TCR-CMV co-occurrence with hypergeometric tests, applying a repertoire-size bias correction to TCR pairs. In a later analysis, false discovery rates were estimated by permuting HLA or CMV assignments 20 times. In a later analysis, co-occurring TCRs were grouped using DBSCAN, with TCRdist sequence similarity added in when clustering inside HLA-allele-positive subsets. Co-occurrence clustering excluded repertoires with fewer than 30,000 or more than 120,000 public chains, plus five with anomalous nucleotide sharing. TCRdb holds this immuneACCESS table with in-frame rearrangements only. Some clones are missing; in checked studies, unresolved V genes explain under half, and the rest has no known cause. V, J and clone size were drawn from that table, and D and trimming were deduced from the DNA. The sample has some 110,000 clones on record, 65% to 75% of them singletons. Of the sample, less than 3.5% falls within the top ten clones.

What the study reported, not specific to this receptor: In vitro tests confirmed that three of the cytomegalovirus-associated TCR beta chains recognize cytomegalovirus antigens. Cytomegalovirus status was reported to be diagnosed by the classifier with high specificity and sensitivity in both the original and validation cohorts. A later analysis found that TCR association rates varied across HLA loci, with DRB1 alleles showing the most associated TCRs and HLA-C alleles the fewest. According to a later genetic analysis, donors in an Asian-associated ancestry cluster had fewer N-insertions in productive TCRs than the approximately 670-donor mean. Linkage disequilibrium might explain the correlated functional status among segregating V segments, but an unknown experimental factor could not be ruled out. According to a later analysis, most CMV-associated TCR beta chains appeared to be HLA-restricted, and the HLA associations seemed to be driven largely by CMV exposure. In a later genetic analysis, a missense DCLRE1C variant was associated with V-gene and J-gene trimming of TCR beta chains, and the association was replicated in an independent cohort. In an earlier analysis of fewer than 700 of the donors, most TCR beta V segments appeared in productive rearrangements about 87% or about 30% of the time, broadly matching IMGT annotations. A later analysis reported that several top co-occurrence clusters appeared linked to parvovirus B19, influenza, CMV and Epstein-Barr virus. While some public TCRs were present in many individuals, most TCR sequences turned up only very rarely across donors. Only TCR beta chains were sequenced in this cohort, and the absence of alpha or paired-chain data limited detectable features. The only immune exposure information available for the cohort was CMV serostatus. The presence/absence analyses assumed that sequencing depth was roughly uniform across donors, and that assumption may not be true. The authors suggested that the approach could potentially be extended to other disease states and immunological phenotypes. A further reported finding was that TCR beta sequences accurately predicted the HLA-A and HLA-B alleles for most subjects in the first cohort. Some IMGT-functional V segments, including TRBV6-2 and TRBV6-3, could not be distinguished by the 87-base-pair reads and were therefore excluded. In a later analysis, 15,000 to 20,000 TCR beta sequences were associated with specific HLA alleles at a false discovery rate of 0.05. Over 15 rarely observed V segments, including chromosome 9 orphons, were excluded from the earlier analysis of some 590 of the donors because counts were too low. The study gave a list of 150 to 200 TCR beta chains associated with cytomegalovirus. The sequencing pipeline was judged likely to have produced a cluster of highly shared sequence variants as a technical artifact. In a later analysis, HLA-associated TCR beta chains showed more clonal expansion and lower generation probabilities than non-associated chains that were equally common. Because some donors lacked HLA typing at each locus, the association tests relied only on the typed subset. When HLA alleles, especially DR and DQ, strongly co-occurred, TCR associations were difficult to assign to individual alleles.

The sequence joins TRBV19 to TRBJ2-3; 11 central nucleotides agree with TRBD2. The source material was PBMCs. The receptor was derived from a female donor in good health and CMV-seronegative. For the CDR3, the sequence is CASSTGGGLADTDTQYF. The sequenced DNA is TGTGCCAGTAGTACGGGTGGGGGACTAGCGGACACAGATACGCAGTATTTT.